These T cell receptor beta chains were read from a single sample in a study of shared clonotypes between healthy human individuals. The protocol was immunoSEQ multiplex PCR, while the TCRdb copy is restricted to in-frame clones and leaves out a portion. The sample has roughly 500,000 clones, around 79% seen once. The sequenced material came from PBMCs. The receptors were gathered from a woman in her forties in good health. Some clones in this sample may be carry-over from other donors' samples. Both conserved end residues are part of each CDR3. Each record gives: D gene, V gene, clone size, J gene, CDR3 protein, CDR3 DNA. D genes are given only for firm matches. For some rows the clone size is stated as once, few or many, or as a class when expanded; others skip it.

D: -
V: TRBV29-1
size: few
J: TRBJ1-1
CDR3: CSVDQVAGEAFF
DNA: TGCAGCGTTGACCAGGTGGCGGGAGAAGCTTTCTTT

D: -
V: TRBV2
size: -
J: TRBJ2-3
CDR3: CASSVVASEVDTQYF
DNA: TGTGCCAGCAGTGTTGTTGCTAGCGAGGTAGATACGCAGTATTTT

D: TRBD1
V: TRBV28
size: -
J: TRBJ1-1
CDR3: CATTISTGQGKRAYTEAFF
DNA: TGTGCCACCACCATCAGTACGGGACAGGGGAAGAGGGCTTACACTGAAGCTTTCTTT

D: TRBD1
V: TRBV6-5
size: -
J: TRBJ2-7
CDR3: CASRRTGSSYEQYF
DNA: TGTGCCAGCAGACGGACAGGGAGTTCCTACGAGCAGTACTTC

D: TRBD2
V: TRBV19
size: -
J: TRBJ2-7
CDR3: CASRSSGRYEQYF
DNA: TGTGCCAGTAGGTCTAGCGGGAGGTACGAGCAGTACTTC

D: -
V: TRBV15
size: -
J: TRBJ2-5
CDR3: CATSRDPQGQETQYF
DNA: TGTGCCACCAGCAGAGATCCGCAGGGACAAGAGACCCAGTACTTC

D: -
V: TRBV7-8
size: once
J: TRBJ1-3
CDR3: CASSSVGPTGNTIYF
DNA: TGTGCCAGCAGTTCCGTGGGACCTACGGGAAACACCATATATTTT

D: TRBD1
V: TRBV7-2
size: -
J: TRBJ1-4
CDR3: CASSSTTGGNEKLFF
DNA: TGTGCCAGCAGCTCCACGACAGGGGGCAATGAAAAACTGTTTTTT

D: -
V: TRBV9
size: -
J: TRBJ2-7
CDR3: CASSSRPRWLNYEQYF
DNA: TGTGCCAGCAGCTCCAGACCCCGGTGGCTGAACTACGAGCAGTACTTC

D: -
V: TRBV29-1
size: -
J: TRBJ1-1
CDR3: CSVTGGGHTEAFF
DNA: TGCAGCGTTACGGGGGGCGGTCACACTGAAGCTTTCTTT

D: -
V: TRBV19
size: -
J: TRBJ1-5
CDR3: CASSIDLGGIQPQHF
DNA: TGTGCCAGTAGTATAGATCTAGGGGGGATTCAGCCCCAGCATTTT

D: -
V: TRBV10-1
size: -
J: TRBJ1-4
CDR3: CASSESHQYGKLFF
DNA: TGCGCCAGCAGTGAATCCCACCAGTACGGGAAACTGTTTTTT

D: -
V: TRBV19
size: -
J: TRBJ2-1
CDR3: CASSILAGEQFF
DNA: TGTGCCAGTAGTATCCTAGCTGGTGAGCAGTTCTTC

D: -
V: TRBV27
size: -
J: TRBJ2-1
CDR3: CASSYRVVGDNEQFF
DNA: TGTGCCAGCAGTTACCGGGTCGTGGGGGACAATGAGCAGTTCTTC

D: -
V: TRBV7-9
size: -
J: TRBJ2-6
CDR3: CASSTSQGDVLTF
DNA: TGTGCCAGCAGCACCTCCCAGGGTGACGTCCTGACTTTC

D: -
V: TRBV9
size: -
J: TRBJ1-3
CDR3: CASSVAGNSGNTIYF
DNA: TGTGCCAGCAGCGTAGCGGGCAACTCTGGAAACACCATATATTTT

D: TRBD2
V: TRBV27
size: -
J: TRBJ2-2
CDR3: CASSLRGTSGRRNTGELFF
DNA: TGTGCCAGCAGTTTAAGGGGGACTAGCGGGAGGAGGAACACCGGGGAGCTGTTTTTT

D: -
V: TRBV4-2
size: -
J: TRBJ2-6
CDR3: CASSRLQSRANVLTF
DNA: TGTGCCAGCAGCAGGTTACAAAGTCGGGCCAACGTCCTGACTTTC

D: -
V: TRBV30
size: -
J: TRBJ1-2
CDR3: CAWSVPAFFTGYTF
DNA: TGTGCCTGGAGTGTACCGGCCTTCTTTACTGGCTACACCTTC

D: -
V: TRBV6-1
size: once
J: TRBJ2-1
CDR3: CASRQDVGSYNEQFF
DNA: TGTGCCAGCAGGCAAGACGTGGGCTCCTACAATGAGCAGTTCTTC

D: -
V: TRBV6-7
size: few
J: TRBJ2-3
CDR3: CASSSGYPDTQYF
DNA: TGTGCCAGCAGTTCAGGGTACCCAGATACGCAGTATTTT

D: -
V: TRBV4-1
size: once
J: TRBJ2-1
CDR3: CASSQDLWGGQFF
DNA: TGCGCCAGCAGCCAAGATTTGTGGGGCGGGCAGTTCTTC

D: -
V: TRBV30
size: -
J: TRBJ2-1
CDR3: CAWSVQGRNEQFF
DNA: TGTGCCTGGAGTGTTCAGGGGAGGAATGAGCAGTTCTTC

D: TRBD2
V: TRBV7-6
size: -
J: TRBJ2-3
CDR3: CASSLFPSGSTDTQYF
DNA: TGTGCCAGCAGCCTCTTCCCTAGCGGGAGTACAGATACGCAGTATTTT

D: -
V: TRBV7-8
size: -
J: TRBJ2-7
CDR3: CASSSFWGKDYEQYF
DNA: TGTGCCAGCAGCTCCTTCTGGGGGAAGGACTACGAGCAGTACTTC

D: TRBD1
V: TRBV6-5
size: -
J: TRBJ1-2
CDR3: CASSPAQDRHYTF
DNA: TGTGCCAGCAGCCCCGCCCAGGACAGGCACTACACCTTC

D: -
V: TRBV19
size: -
J: TRBJ2-5
CDR3: CASSPGLRRETQYF
DNA: TGTGCCAGTAGCCCGGGCCTGCGGCGGGAGACCCAGTACTTC

D: -
V: TRBV10-3
size: -
J: TRBJ1-4
CDR3: CAKPARNEKLFF
DNA: TGTGCCAAACCCGCCCGTAATGAAAAACTGTTTTTT

D: -
V: TRBV28
size: -
J: TRBJ1-3
CDR3: CASWTVSGNTIYF
DNA: TGTGCCAGCTGGACAGTCTCTGGAAACACCATATATTTT

D: -
V: TRBV5-1
size: once
J: TRBJ2-1
CDR3: CASSLGDYNEQFF
DNA: TGCGCCAGCAGCTTGGGGGACTACAATGAGCAGTTCTTC

D: TRBD1
V: TRBV7-9
size: -
J: TRBJ2-1
CDR3: CASSRDRSSYNEQFF
DNA: TGTGCCAGCAGCCGGGACAGGAGCTCCTACAATGAGCAGTTCTTC

D: -
V: TRBV28
size: -
J: TRBJ1-4
CDR3: CASSFDTGTRNEKLFF
DNA: TGTGCCAGCAGTTTTGACACCGGGACAAGAAATGAAAAACTGTTTTTT

D: -
V: TRBV15
size: -
J: TRBJ2-3
CDR3: CATSRASGTGTDTQYF
DNA: TGTGCCACCAGCAGAGCCTCTGGGACGGGCACAGATACGCAGTATTTT

D: TRBD2
V: TRBV7-9
size: -
J: TRBJ2-3
CDR3: CASSLGGRTDTQYF
DNA: TGTGCCAGCAGCTTAGGCGGGAGGACAGATACGCAGTATTTT

D: TRBD1
V: TRBV4-2
size: -
J: TRBJ2-7
CDR3: CASSQPGQGYEQYF
DNA: TGTGCCAGCAGCCAACCGGGACAGGGATACGAGCAGTACTTC

D: TRBD1
V: TRBV28
size: -
J: TRBJ1-4
CDR3: CASSIYRGQTNEKLFF
DNA: TGTGCCAGCAGTATATACAGGGGACAAACTAATGAAAAACTGTTTTTT

D: TRBD2
V: TRBV7-3
size: -
J: TRBJ2-1
CDR3: CASSLREKGNEQFF
DNA: TGTGCCAGCAGCTTGCGGGAGAAGGGCAATGAGCAGTTCTTC

D: TRBD1
V: TRBV7-3
size: -
J: TRBJ2-2
CDR3: CASSLRDRGTGELFF
DNA: TGTGCCAGCAGCTTACGAGACAGGGGCACCGGGGAGCTGTTTTTT

D: -
V: TRBV6-6
size: -
J: TRBJ2-7
CDR3: CASSPRGYEQYF
DNA: TGTGCCAGCAGTCCCCGTGGGTACGAGCAGTACTTC

D: -
V: TRBV7-2
size: -
J: TRBJ1-1
CDR3: CASSLGPGSGEAFF
DNA: TGTGCCAGCAGCTTAGGCCCGGGAAGTGGTGAAGCTTTCTTT

D: TRBD1
V: TRBV2
size: -
J: TRBJ1-5
CDR3: CAVNRGGNQPQHF
DNA: TGTGCCGTCAACAGGGGCGGCAATCAGCCCCAGCATTTT

D: -
V: TRBV21-1
size: -
J: TRBJ2-1
CDR3: CASSNLSHEQFF
DNA: TGTGCCAGCAGCAACCTCAGCCATGAGCAGTTCTTC

D: -
V: TRBV29-1
size: -
J: TRBJ2-2
CDR3: CSVGVEGVTGELFF
DNA: TGCAGCGTCGGGGTCGAGGGAGTCACCGGGGAGCTGTTTTTT

D: -
V: TRBV6-5
size: -
J: TRBJ1-3
CDR3: CASSRDHSGNTIYF
DNA: TGTGCCAGCAGCAGGGACCACTCTGGAAACACCATATATTTT

D: -
V: TRBV18
size: -
J: TRBJ1-2
CDR3: CASRPTGSNYGYTF
DNA: TGTGCCAGCCGACCGACAGGTTCTAACTATGGCTACACCTTC

D: -
V: TRBV4-1
size: -
J: TRBJ2-7
CDR3: CASSQPLASSYEQYF
DNA: TGCGCCAGCAGCCAACCCTTGGCAAGTTCCTACGAGCAGTACTTC

D: -
V: TRBV7-6
size: -
J: TRBJ1-1
CDR3: CASTLPSGNMNTEAFF
DNA: TGTGCCAGCACCCTTCCCTCTGGGAACATGAACACTGAAGCTTTCTTT

D: TRBD1
V: TRBV2
size: once
J: TRBJ1-2
CDR3: CASSEFRDRAGYTF
DNA: TGTGCCAGCAGTGAATTCCGAGACAGGGCGGGCTACACCTTC

D: -
V: TRBV25-1
size: -
J: TRBJ1-1
CDR3: CASSAVETSEAFF
DNA: TGTGCCAGCAGTGCTGTGGAGACCTCAGAAGCTTTCTTT

D: TRBD1
V: TRBV5-8
size: -
J: TRBJ2-7
CDR3: CASSFVQGARYEQYF
DNA: TGTGCCAGCAGCTTTGTACAGGGGGCGCGGTACGAGCAGTACTTC

D: -
V: TRBV5-1
size: -
J: TRBJ1-2
CDR3: CASSFGYNYGYTF
DNA: TGCGCCAGCAGCTTTGGGTATAACTATGGCTACACCTTC

D: -
V: TRBV7-2
size: -
J: TRBJ2-7
CDR3: CASSPGSIYGEQYF
DNA: TGTGCCAGCAGTCCCGGGTCAATCTACGGGGAGCAGTACTTC

D: TRBD2
V: TRBV28
size: -
J: TRBJ2-3
CDR3: CASISSGRGTDTQYF
DNA: TGTGCCAGCATTTCTAGCGGGAGGGGCACAGATACGCAGTATTTT

D: -
V: TRBV30
size: -
J: TRBJ2-7
CDR3: CAWNTGGYEQYF
DNA: TGTGCCTGGAACACAGGAGGCTACGAGCAGTACTTC

D: -
V: TRBV12-2
size: -
J: TRBJ2-3
CDR3: CASRLWPSPGLRDTQYF
DNA: TGTGCAAGTCGCTTATGGCCTAGCCCCGGCCTTAGGGATACGCAGTATTTT

D: TRBD2
V: TRBV19
size: once
J: TRBJ2-3
CDR3: CASSRGGTPRTDTQYF
DNA: TGTGCCAGCAGCCGGGGGGGGACCCCTCGGACAGATACGCAGTATTTT